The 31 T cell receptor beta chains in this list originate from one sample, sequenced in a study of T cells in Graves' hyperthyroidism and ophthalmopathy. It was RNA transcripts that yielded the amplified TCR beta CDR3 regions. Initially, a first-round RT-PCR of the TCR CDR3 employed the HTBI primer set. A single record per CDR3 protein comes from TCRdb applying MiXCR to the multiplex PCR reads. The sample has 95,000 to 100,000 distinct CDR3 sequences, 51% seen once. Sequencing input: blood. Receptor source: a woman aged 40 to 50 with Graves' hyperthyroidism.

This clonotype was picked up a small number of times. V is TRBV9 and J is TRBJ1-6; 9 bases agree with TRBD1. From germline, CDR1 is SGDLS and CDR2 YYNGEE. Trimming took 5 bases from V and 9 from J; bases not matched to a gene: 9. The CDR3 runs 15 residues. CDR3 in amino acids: CASRDLGTGSSPLHF. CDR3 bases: TGTGCCAGCAGAGATTTGGGGACAGGGTCTTCACCCCTCCACTTT.

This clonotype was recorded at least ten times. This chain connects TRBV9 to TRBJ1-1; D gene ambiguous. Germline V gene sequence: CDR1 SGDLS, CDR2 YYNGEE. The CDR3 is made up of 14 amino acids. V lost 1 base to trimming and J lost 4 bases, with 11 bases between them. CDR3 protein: CASSVRARGTEAFF. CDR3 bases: TGTGCCAGCAGCGTACGGGCGCGGGGCACTGAAGCTTTCTTT.

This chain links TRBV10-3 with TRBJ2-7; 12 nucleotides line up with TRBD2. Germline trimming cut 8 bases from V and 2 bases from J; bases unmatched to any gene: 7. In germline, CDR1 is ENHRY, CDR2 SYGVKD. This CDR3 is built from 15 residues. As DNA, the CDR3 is TGTGCCATCTCCGGGACTAGCGGGTTTGCCTACGAGCAGTACTTC. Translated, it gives CAISGTSGFAYEQYF.

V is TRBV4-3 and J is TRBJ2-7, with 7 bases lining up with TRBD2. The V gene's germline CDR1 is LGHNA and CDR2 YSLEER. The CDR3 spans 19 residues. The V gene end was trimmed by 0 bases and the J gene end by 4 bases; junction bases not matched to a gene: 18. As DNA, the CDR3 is TGCGCCAGCAGCCAAGAGGCCCCTATGGTAGCGGGCAGGGATTACGAGCAGTACTTC. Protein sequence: CASSQEAPMVAGRDYEQYF.

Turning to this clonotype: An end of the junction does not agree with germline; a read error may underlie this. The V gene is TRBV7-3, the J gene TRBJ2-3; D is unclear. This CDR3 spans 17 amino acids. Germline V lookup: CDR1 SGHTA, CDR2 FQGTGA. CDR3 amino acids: CASSLEGNSYVTDTQYF. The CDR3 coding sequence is TGCGCCAGCAGCTTGGAAGGGAACTCCTACGTCACAGATACGCAGTATTTT.

CDR3 region: CASTYKVGETQYF. CDR3 nucleotide sequence: TGTGCCAGCACCTACAAGGTTGGAGAGACCCAGTACTTC. The V gene is TRBV7-8, the J gene TRBJ2-5; no reliable D call. V lost 7 bases and J 4 bases, leaving 13 bases between the germline ends. CDR1 and CDR2 (germline): SGHVS, FQNEAQ. This CDR3 is built from 13 residues.

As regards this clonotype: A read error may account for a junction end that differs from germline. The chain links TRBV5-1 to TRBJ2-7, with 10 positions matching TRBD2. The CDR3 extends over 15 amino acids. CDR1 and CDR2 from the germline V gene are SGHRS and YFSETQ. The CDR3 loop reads CASSFIAGGIYERYF. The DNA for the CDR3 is TGCGCCAGCAGCTTTATAGCGGGAGGTATATACGAGCGGTACTTC.

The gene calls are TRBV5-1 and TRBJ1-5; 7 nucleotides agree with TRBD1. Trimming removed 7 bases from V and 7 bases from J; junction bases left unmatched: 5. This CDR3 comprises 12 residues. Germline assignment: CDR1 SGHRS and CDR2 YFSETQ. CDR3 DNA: TGCGCCAGCGGTCAGGGGGGACAGCCCCAGCATTTT. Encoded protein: CASGQGGQPQHF.

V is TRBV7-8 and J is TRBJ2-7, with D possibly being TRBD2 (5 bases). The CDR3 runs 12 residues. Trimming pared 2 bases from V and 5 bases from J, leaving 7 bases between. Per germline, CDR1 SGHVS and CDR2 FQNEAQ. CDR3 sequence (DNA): TGTGCCAGCAGCTTAACGGGGAACGAGCAGTACTTC. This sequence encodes CASSLTGNEQYF.

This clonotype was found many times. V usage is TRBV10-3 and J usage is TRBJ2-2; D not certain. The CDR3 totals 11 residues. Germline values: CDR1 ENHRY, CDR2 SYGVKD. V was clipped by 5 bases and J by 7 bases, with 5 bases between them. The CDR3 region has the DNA TGTGCCATCAGTCCTGGCGGGGAGCTGTTTTTT. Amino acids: CAISPGGELFF.

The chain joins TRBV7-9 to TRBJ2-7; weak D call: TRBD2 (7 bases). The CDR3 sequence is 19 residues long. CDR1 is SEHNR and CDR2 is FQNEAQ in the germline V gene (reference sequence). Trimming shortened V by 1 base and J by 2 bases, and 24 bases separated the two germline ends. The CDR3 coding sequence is TGTGCCAGCAGCTTAGGTTTAAGCCGAGGGGGGGTCGAACCCTACGAGCAGTACTTC. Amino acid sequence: CASSLGLSRGGVEPYEQYF. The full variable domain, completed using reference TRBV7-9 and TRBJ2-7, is DTGVSQNPRHKITKRGQNVTFRCDPISEHNRLYWYRQTLGQGPEFLTYFQNEAQLEKSRLLSDRFSAERPKGSFSTLEIQRTEQGDSAMYLCASSLGLSRGGVEPYEQYFGPGTRLTVT.

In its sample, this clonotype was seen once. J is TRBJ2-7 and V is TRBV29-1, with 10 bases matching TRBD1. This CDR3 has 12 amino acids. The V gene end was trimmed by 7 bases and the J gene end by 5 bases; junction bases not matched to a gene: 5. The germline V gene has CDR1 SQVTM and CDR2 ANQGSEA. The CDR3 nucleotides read TGCAGCGGCGGACAGGGGGGCCACGAGCAGTACTTC. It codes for CSGGQGGHEQYF.

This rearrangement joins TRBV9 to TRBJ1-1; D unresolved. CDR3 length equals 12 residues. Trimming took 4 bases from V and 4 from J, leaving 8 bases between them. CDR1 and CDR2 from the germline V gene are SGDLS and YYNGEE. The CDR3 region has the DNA TGTGCCAGCAGCCGAAGAGGCACTGAAGCTTTCTTT. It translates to CASSRRGTEAFF.

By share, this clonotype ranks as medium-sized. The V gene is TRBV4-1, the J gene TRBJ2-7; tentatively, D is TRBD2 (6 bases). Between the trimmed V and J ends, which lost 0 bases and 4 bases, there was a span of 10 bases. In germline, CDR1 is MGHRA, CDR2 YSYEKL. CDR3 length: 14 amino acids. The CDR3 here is CASSQDGGSYEQYF. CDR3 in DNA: TGCGCCAGCAGCCAAGATGGGGGGAGTTACGAGCAGTACTTC.

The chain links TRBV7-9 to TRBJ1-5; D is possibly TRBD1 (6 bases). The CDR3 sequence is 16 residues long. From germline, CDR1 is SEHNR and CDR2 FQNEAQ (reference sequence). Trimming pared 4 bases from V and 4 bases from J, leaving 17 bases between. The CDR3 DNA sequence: TGTGCCAGCAGCTCTGCGAGGGGGACACCAAATCAGCCCCAGCATTTT. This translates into CASSSARGTPNQPQHF. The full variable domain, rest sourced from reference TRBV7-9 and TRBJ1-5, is DTGVSQNPRHKITKRGQNVTFRCDPISEHNRLYWYRQTLGQGPEFLTYFQNEAQLEKSRLLSDRFSAERPKGSFSTLEIQRTEQGDSAMYLCASSSARGTPNQPQHFGDGTRLSIL.

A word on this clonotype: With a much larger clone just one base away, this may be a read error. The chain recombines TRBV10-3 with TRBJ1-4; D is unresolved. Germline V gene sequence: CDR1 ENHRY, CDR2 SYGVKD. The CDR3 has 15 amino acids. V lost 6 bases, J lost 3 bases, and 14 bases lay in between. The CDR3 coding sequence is TGTGCCATCAGCCTAAGGTGGATTGCTAATGAAAAACTGTTTTTT. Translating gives CAISLRWIANEKLFF.

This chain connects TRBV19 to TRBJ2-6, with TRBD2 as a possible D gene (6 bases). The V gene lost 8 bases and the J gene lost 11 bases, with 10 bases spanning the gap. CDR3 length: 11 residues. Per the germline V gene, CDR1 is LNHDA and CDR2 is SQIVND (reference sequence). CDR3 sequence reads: CASGWDYVLTF. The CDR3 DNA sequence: TGTGCCAGTGGTTGGGACTACGTCCTGACTTTC.

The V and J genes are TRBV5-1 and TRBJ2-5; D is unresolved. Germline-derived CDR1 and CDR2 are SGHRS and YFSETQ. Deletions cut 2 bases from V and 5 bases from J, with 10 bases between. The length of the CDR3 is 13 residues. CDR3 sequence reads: CASSLWVYETQYF. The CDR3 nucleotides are TGCGCCAGCAGCTTATGGGTTTACGAGACCCAGTACTTC.

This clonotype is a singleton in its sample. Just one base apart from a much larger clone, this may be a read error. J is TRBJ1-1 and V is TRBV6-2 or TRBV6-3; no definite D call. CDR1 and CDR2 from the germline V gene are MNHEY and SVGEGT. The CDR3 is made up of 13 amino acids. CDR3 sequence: CASSYYRNTEASF. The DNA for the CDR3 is TGTGCCAGCAGTTACTACAGAAACACTGAAGCTTCCTTT.

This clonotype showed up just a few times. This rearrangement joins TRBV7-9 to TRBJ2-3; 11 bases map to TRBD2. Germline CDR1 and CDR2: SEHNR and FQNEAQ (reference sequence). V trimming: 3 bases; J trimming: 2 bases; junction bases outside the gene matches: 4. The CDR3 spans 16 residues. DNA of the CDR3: TGTGCCAGCAGCTTTCCGGGACTAGCGGTCACAGATACGCAGTATTTT. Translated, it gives CASSFPGLAVTDTQYF.

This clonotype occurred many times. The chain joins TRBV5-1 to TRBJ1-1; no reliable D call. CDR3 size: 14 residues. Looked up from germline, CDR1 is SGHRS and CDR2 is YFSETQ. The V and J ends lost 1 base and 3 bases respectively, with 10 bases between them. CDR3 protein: CASSLIGDDTEAFF. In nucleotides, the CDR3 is TGCGCCAGCAGCTTGATTGGGGATGACACTGAAGCTTTCTTT.

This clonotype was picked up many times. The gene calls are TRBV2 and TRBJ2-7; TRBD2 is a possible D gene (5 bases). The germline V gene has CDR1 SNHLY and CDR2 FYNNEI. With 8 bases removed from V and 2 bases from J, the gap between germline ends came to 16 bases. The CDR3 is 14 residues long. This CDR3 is CASVQEESTYEQYF. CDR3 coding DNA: TGTGCCAGCGTGCAGGAGGAGTCTACCTACGAGCAGTACTTC.

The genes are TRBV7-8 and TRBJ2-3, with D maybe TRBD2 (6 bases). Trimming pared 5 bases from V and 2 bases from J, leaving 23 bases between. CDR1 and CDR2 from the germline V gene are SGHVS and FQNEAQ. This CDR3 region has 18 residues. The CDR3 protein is CASSTTLSTGGHTDTQYF. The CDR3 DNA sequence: TGTGCCAGCAGCACGACCCTTTCCACCGGGGGTCACACAGATACGCAGTATTTT.

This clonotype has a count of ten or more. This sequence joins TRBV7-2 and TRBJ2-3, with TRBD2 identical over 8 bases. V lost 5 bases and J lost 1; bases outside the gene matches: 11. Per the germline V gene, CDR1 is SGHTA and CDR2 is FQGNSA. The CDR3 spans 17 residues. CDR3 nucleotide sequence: TGTGCCAGCAGCGCCCGACTAAGCGGGAGAGGCACAGATACGCAGTATTTT. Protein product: CASSARLSGRGTDTQYF.

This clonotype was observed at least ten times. The CDR3 spells CASSQEATGNTEAFF. The CDR3 region has the DNA TGCGCCAGCAGCCAAGAGGCGACAGGGAACACTGAAGCTTTCTTT. The genes are TRBV4-1 and TRBJ1-1, with D possibly matching TRBD1 (6 bases). Germline V gene data show CDR1 as MGHRA and CDR2 as YSYEKL. V gave up 0 bases and J gave up 1 base, with 9 bases separating them. CDR3 size: 15 residues.

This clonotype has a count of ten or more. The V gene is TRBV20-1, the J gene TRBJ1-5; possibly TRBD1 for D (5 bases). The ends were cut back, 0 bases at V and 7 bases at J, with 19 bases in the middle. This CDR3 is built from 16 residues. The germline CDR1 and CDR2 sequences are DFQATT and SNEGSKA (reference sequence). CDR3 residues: CSARDLQRQGPQPQHF. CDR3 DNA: TGCAGTGCTAGAGATCTACAGCGGCAGGGCCCGCAGCCCCAGCATTTT.

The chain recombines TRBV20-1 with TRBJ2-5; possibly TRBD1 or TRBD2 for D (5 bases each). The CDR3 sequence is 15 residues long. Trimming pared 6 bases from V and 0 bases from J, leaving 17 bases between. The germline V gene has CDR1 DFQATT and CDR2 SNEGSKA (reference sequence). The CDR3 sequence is CSAVTWGSNQETQYF. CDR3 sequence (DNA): TGCAGTGCCGTAACCTGGGGGTCAAACCAAGAGACCCAGTACTTC.

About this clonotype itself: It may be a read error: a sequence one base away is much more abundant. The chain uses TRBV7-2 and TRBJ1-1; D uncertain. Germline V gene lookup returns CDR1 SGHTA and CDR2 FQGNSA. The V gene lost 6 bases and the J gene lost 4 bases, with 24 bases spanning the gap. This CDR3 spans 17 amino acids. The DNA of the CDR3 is TGTGCCAGCAGTCCCGAAGGTCCGACGGGGATGAGCACTGAAGCTTTCTTT. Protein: CASSPEGPTGMSTEAFF.

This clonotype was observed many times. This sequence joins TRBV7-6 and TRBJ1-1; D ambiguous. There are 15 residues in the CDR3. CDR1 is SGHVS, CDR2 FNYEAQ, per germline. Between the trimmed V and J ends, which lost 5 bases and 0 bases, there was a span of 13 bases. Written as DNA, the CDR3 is TGTGCCAGCAGCCCTTCACAGACACTGAACACTGAAGCTTTCTTT. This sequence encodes CASSPSQTLNTEAFF.

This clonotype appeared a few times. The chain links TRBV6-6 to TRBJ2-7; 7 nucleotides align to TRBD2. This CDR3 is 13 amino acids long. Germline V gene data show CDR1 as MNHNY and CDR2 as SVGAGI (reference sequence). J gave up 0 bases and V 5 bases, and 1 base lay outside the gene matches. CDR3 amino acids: CASSRTSSYEQYF. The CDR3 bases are TGTGCCAGCAGTCGGACTAGCTCCTACGAGCAGTACTTC.

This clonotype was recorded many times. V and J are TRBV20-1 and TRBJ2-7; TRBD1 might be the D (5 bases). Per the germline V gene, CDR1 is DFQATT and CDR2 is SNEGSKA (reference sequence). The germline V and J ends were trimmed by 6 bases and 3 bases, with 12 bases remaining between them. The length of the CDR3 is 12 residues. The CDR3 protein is CSAQDGYYEQYF. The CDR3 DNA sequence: TGCAGTGCACAGGACGGGTACTACGAGCAGTACTTC.